This record looks at one T cell receptor beta chain sequence and its context. These data come from a study of blood T cell repertoires in COVID-19. V gave up 1 base and J gave up 2 bases; unmatched junction bases: 7. Germline assignment: CDR1 SGHTA and CDR2 FQGTGA. This CDR3 has 17 amino acids. Clones were sequenced by immunoSEQ multiplex PCR, and TCRdb holds only the in-frame ones, with some missing. In the table there are fewer than 300,000 clones, roughly 85% of which are singletons. The sequence was obtained from a woman under 30 with acute or convalescent COVID-19. The J gene is TRBJ2-2, the V gene TRBV7-3; 7 bases align to TRBD1. Sequencing was carried out using peripheral blood. CDR3 region: CASSLSYDRVNTGELFF. DNA of the CDR3: TGTGCCAGCAGCTTAAGTTACGACAGGGTCAACACCGGGGAGCTGTTTTTT.